This T cell receptor beta chain was retrieved from a study of human T cells and chemical hapten exposure. Study-level background: Small volume differences among pooled libraries mainly caused per-sample TCR yield variation.

CDR1 is SEHNR, CDR2 FQNEAQ, per germline (reference sequence). The CDR3 contains 15 residues. V lost 5 bases and J lost 3; bases outside the gene matches: 4. TCRdb fed the RACE reads into MiXCR, producing one record per CDR3 protein. The sample shows 120,000 or so distinct CDR3 sequences, about 13% of them seen only once. This clonotype was observed a handful of times. Time point indicated: pre-sensitization, week 0. The treatment was: therapeutic diphenylcyclopropenone sensitization with weekly scalp DPC. Alopecia patients between 18 and 70 years old and suitable for DPC were used as donors. The rearrangement uses TRBV7-9 and TRBJ1-4; 9 bases are shared with TRBD1. The sample was whole blood, taken in connection with sensitization to the hapten diphenylcyclopropenone (DPC). This sequence was found in a woman between 18 and 29 years old with alopecia areata. Some clones in this sample may be carry-over from other donors' samples. The CDR3 sequence is CASSRGDRANEKLFF. The CDR3, as DNA: TGTGCCAGCAGCAGAGGGGACAGGGCTAATGAAAAACTGTTTTTT.